This T cell receptor (beta chain) was identified in a study of CD8 T cells in Susac syndrome (dated by TCRdb to about 2019). With respect to the entire study: Repertoire sequencing was used to test whether CD8+ T cell activation and differentiation in Susac syndrome was antigen driven. The investigation overall reported the following: The study acknowledged that relatively few individuals were included in the TCR sequencing and HLA analysis.

Peripheral blood CD8+ and CD4+ T cells from healthy donors, Susac syndrome patients and multiple sclerosis patients were profiled by high-throughput TCR beta sequencing. The multiple sclerosis controls were treatment-naive patients whose relapsing-remitting disease, either stable or active, fulfilled the revised McDonald criteria. CD8+ TEMRA cells were enriched by FACS, while bulk CD8+ and CD4+ T cells were purified by magnetic negative isolation. Blood was collected in EDTA tubes and processed within 24 hours, with PBMCs isolated through density gradient centrifugation. PBMCs intended for TCR sequencing were frozen in liquid nitrogen and were later thawed in a 37 degrees C water bath. The sorted or isolated CD4+, CD8+ and CD8+ TEMRA cells had a purity of 90% or higher. In this sample, this clonotype turned up once. Its antigen remains unidentified. No base quality values were provided; no much bigger clone lies one nucleotide off. A single read constitutes weak evidence.

RNA was extracted with the RNeasy kit and roughly 0.45 to 1 ug was reverse transcribed using random hexamers. TCR beta CDR3 regions were amplified with the immunoSEQ multiplex PCR assay covering 54 Vbeta and 13 Jbeta segments. PCR amplification bias was corrected by using a synthetic template baseline for primer optimization and computational correction. The study's own analysis went as follows. Reads were assigned to V, D and J genes according to IMGT and analyzed in immunoSEQ Analyzer, with only productive sequences retained. To calculate clonality, Shannon entropy was normalized by log2 of the number of productive unique sequences and then subtracted from one. Public and private clones were assessed among the 100 most prevalent clones of each patient and control. Clones were defined as Susac-specific if absent from the healthy and MS cohorts, from some 1,000 published viral clones and from other ImmuneACCESS disease sequences. The raw public reads went through TCRdb reprocessing: fastp at Q25, MiXCR clone calling, in-frame beta chains kept. Identical CDR3 proteins give one entry, which carries the most common genes and DNA. The V and J calls were determined by TCRdb, not by the authors. Recorded for this sample are some 200,000 distinct CDR3 sequences; 90% to 95% of them occurred a single time. The ten largest make up around 0.085% of the sample.

Reading from cysteine to phenylalanine, the CDR3 counts 13 amino acids. Only the CDR3 DNA is retained, 39 bases long and in frame from the first base. CDR1 and CDR2 were assigned from the germline V gene (reference sequence) as GTSNPN and SVGIG. Relative to germline, V is missing 7 bases and J is missing 1 base, with 3 bases of the junction outside any gene match. The sequence came from a human donor with multiple sclerosis. The rearrangement combines TRBV30 with TRBJ2-3; 9 central bases correspond to TRBD2. Sequenced input: CD4+ T cells from PBMCs. The sequenced DNA is TGTGCCTTTGAGCGGGGGGGCACAGATACGCAGTATTTT. It is translated as CAFERGGTDTQYF.